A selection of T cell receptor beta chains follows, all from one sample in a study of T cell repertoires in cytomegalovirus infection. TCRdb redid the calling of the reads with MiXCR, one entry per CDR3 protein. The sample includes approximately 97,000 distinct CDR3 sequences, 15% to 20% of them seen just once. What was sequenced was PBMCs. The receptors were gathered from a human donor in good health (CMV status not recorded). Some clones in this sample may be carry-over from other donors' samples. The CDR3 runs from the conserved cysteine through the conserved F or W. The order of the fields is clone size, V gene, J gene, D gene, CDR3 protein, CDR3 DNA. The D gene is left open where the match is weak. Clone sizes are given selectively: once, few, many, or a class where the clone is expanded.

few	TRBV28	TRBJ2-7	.	CASSITVYEQYF	TGTGCCAGCAGCATCACAGTCTACGAGCAGTACTTC
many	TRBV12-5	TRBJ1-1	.	CASGGGATEAFF	TGTGCTAGTGGTGGGGGGGCGACTGAAGCTTTCTTT
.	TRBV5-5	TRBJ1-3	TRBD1	CASSLGQNSGNTIYF	TGTGCCAGCAGCCTGGGACAGAACTCTGGAAACACCATATATTTT
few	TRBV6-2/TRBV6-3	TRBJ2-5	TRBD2	CASRKRNDVGGARKETQYF	TGTGCCAGCAGAAAACGCAACGACGTCGGGGGGGCTCGGAAAGAGACCCAGTACTTC
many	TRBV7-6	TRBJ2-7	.	CASSLMTSGNEQYF	TGTGCCAGCAGCTTAATGACATCCGGTAACGAGCAGTACTTC
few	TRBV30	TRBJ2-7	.	CAWSVRTPRGEQYF	TGTGCCTGGAGTGTAAGAACCCCCAGGGGCGAGCAGTACTTC
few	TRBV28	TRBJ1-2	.	CASRVTTGGYTF	TGTGCCAGCAGGGTAACGACGGGTGGCTACACCTTC
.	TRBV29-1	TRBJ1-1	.	CSADGYTEAFF	TGCAGCGCCGACGGTTACACTGAAGCTTTCTTT
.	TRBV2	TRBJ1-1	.	CASSPYMNTEAFF	TGTGCCAGCAGTCCGTACATGAACACTGAAGCTTTCTTT
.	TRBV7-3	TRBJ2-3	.	CASSLVGAAVGSDTQYF	TGTGCCAGCAGCTTAGTGGGGGCCGCGGTCGGCTCAGATACGCAGTATTTT
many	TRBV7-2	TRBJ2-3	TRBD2	CASSLALAGGLNTQYF	TGTGCCAGCAGCTTAGCGCTAGCGGGGGGGCTAAATACGCAGTATTTT
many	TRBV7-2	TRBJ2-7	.	CASSSSSYEQYF	TGTGCCAGCAGTAGCAGTTCCTACGAGCAGTACTTC
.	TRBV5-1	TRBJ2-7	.	CASSLGGDEQYF	TGCGCCAGCAGCTTGGGAGGGGACGAGCAGTACTTC
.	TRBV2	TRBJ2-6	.	CASSTGLGANVLTF	TGTGCCAGCAGCACAGGGTTAGGGGCCAACGTCCTGACTTTC
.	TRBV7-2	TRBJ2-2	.	CASSLIGPFTGELFF	TGTGCCAGCAGCTTAATTGGCCCTTTCACCGGGGAGCTGTTTTTT
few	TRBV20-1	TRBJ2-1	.	CSATRASPHNEQFF	TGCAGTGCTACCCGGGCGTCCCCCCACAATGAGCAGTTCTTC
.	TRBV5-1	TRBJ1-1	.	CPSSQGARDTEAFF	TGCCCCAGCAGCCAAGGGGCGCGCGACACTGAAGCTTTCTTT
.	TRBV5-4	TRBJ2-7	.	CASSAGQPPYEQYF	TGTGCCAGCAGCGCGGGACAGCCACCTTACGAGCAGTACTTC
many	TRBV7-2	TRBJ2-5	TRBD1	CASSFGQGLETQYF	TGTGCCAGCAGCTTCGGACAGGGCTTGGAGACCCAGTACTTC
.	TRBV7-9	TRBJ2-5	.	CASSPPLQTGGTQYF	TGTGCCAGCAGCCCTCCCCTTCAGACAGGCGGGACCCAGTACTTC
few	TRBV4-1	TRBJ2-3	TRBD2	CASSQGQRGGADTQYF	TGCGCCAGCAGCCAAGGTCAGCGGGGCGGGGCAGATACGCAGTATTTT
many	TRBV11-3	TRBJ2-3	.	CASSPNPPGMGTDTQYF	TGTGCCAGCAGCCCAAACCCTCCAGGGATGGGAACAGATACGCAGTATTTT
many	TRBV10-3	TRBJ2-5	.	CAISDGPGETQYF	TGTGCCATCAGTGACGGCCCAGGAGAGACCCAGTACTTC
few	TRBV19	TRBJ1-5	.	CASSIRDGLIRGNQPQHF	TGTGCCAGTAGTATCAGGGACGGACTAATCCGTGGCAATCAGCCCCAGCATTTT
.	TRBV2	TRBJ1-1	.	CASSPELYTEAFF	TGTGCCAGCAGTCCCGAACTATACACTGAAGCTTTCTTT
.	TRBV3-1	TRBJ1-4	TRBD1	CASSRPRDRGEKLFF	TGTGCCAGCAGTCGCCCCCGGGACAGGGGGGAAAAACTGTTTTTT